The 3 T cell receptor beta chains below all came from one sample that was sequenced in a study of T cell repertoires in cytomegalovirus infection. TCRdb re-called the reads through MiXCR, storing one row per CDR3 protein. Among roughly 100,000 distinct CDR3 sequences listed, approximately 16% were seen once. Sequencing used PBMCs. Receptor source: a human donor in good health (CMV status not recorded). Some clones in this sample may be carry-over from other donors' samples.

This clonotype has at least ten counts. V is TRBV7-2 and J is TRBJ2-5, with 11 positions matching TRBD2. CDR1 and CDR2 from the germline V gene are SGHTA and FQGNSA. The CDR3 totals 14 residues. The junction had 5 bases not matched to a gene; V was cut back by 9 bases and J by 2 bases. The CDR3 DNA is TGTGCCAGTGCTAGCGGGGGGTTGCAAGAGACCCAGTACTTC. Its protein is CASASGGLQETQYF.

The chain links TRBV29-1 to TRBJ2-2; 9 bases align to TRBD1. This CDR3 contains 15 residues. CDR1 SQVTM and CDR2 ANQGSEA come from the germline V gene. The ends lost 7 bases at V and 5 bases at J; junction bases unmatched: 11. The CDR3 is CSAAGTGRFTGELFF. DNA for the CDR3: TGCAGCGCTGCCGGGACAGGGAGATTTACCGGGGAGCTGTTTTTT.

Many counts were recorded for this clonotype. The gene calls are TRBV7-2 and TRBJ2-1, with 9 nucleotides matching TRBD2. J was trimmed by 0 bases and V by 1 base; bases with no gene match: 13. The CDR3 length is 20 residues. The V gene's germline CDR1 is SGHTA and CDR2 FQGNSA. The DNA for the CDR3 is TGTGCCAGCAGCTTAGGTAGTAGCGGGGGCTCCCGGAGCTCCTACAATGAGCAGTTCTTC. Translation: CASSLGSSGGSRSSYNEQFF.